These 22 T cell receptor beta chains were sequenced from one sample in a study of cytomegalovirus exposure and HLA in healthy donors. 60 Vbeta and 13 Jbeta primers were used in PCR. Method: immunoSEQ multiplex PCR; TCRdb's copy keeps in-frame clones and lacks some. The sample shows approximately 140,000 clones, 65% to 80% of them seen only once. The material sequenced was PBMCs. Receptors originate from a woman younger than 30 in good health and CMV-seronegative.

V usage is TRBV18 and J usage is TRBJ2-5; a possible D gene is TRBD1 (6 bases). The CDR3 is 13 amino acids. The germline V gene encodes CDR1 KGHSH and CDR2 LQKENI. The ends were cut back, 3 bases at V and 3 bases at J, with 8 bases in the middle. The CDR3, as DNA: TGTGCCAGCTCACCCCGACAGGAAGAGACCCAGTACTTC. It translates to CASSPRQEETQYF.

This rearrangement joins TRBV7-6 to TRBJ2-3; 8 bases fit TRBD2. Germline CDR1 SGHVS, CDR2 FNYEAQ. CDR3 length equals 17 residues. J was trimmed by 0 bases and V by 5 bases; bases with no gene match: 10. The CDR3 sequence: CASSPGLDAFSTDTQYF. The CDR3 nucleotides read TGTGCCAGCAGCCCGGGACTAGACGCCTTCAGCACAGATACGCAGTATTTT.

This chain connects TRBV7-2 to TRBJ1-2; D is ambiguous. The CDR3 totals 14 residues. CDR1 is SGHTA and CDR2 is FQGNSA in the germline V gene. Trimming removed 1 base from V and 6 bases from J, with 12 bases in between. As DNA, the CDR3 is TGTGCCAGCAGCTTAGAAGCCCAACCCAATGGCTACACCTTC. Amino acid sequence: CASSLEAQPNGYTF.

This clone came up a few times. The chain is built from TRBV6-5 and TRBJ1-2; possible D gene TRBD1, 6 bases. CDR3 length: 13 residues. Deletions cut 7 bases from V and 8 bases from J, with 17 bases between. Germline loops: CDR1 MNHEY, CDR2 SVGAGI. Here the CDR3 reads CASTSGAGDGYTF. The CDR3 nucleotides are TGTGCCAGCACCAGTGGGGCAGGGGACGGCTACACCTTC.

This clone was seen a few times. The chain recombines TRBV6-1 with TRBJ1-4; 10 bases fit TRBD1. The CDR3 covers 15 residues. The germline CDR1 and CDR2 sequences are MNHNS and SASEGT. V lost 8 bases and J lost 5; bases outside the gene matches: 8. The CDR3 protein is CASRDRGGGNEKLFF. CDR3 bases: TGTGCCAGCCGGGACAGGGGCGGAGGAAATGAAAAACTGTTTTTT.

The rearrangement joins TRBV5-1 to TRBJ1-2; 7 bases map to TRBD1. Losses at the gene ends were 4 bases for V and 2 bases for J; bases not matched to a gene: 8. Germline-derived CDR1 and CDR2 are SGHRS and YFSETQ. The CDR3 contains 15 residues. As DNA, the CDR3 is TGCGCCAGCAGCCCCAGGAGGGGACAGAACTATGGCTACACCTTC. Translating it yields CASSPRRGQNYGYTF. Variable domain in full (rest from reference TRBV5-1 and TRBJ1-2): KAGVTQTPRYLIKTRGQQVTLSCSPISGHRSVSWYQQTPGQGLQFLFEYFSETQRNKGNFPGRFSGRQFSNSRSEMNVSTLELGDSALYLCASSPRRGQNYGYTFGSGTRLTVV.

The chain joins TRBV14 to TRBJ2-3; TRBD2 aligns across 7 bases. Germline values: CDR1 SGHDN, CDR2 FVKESK. Germline trimming cut 2 bases from V and 4 bases from J; bases unmatched to any gene: 6. The CDR3 covers 15 residues. CDR3 residues: CASSQNGRNSDTQYF. CDR3 DNA sequence: TGTGCCAGCAGCCAAAACGGGAGGAACTCAGATACGCAGTATTTT.

The chain joins TRBV27 to TRBJ1-4; a possible D gene is TRBD1 (5 bases). V was pared by 5 bases and J by 5 bases, with 9 bases between. The CDR3 runs to 13 residues. The germline gives CDR1 MNHEY, CDR2 SMNVEV (reference sequence). CDR3 loop: CASSVQGNEKLFF. The DNA of the CDR3 is TGTGCCAGCAGTGTCCAGGGCAATGAAAAACTGTTTTTT.

The V call is TRBV2, the J call TRBJ2-1; D not resolved. V was shortened by 3 bases and J by 2 bases, with 11 bases between the two germline ends. The germline CDR1 and CDR2 sequences are SNHLY and FYNNEI. The CDR3 totals 15 residues. CDR3 in amino acids: CASSEAELAYNEQFF. The DNA for the CDR3 is TGTGCCAGCAGTGAGGCGGAACTGGCCTACAATGAGCAGTTCTTC.

The rearrangement uses TRBV5-4 and TRBJ2-5; D ambiguous. V shed 2 bases and J shed 5 bases, with 13 bases lying between them. This CDR3 has 14 amino acids. Germline V lookup: CDR1 SGHNT, CDR2 YYREEE (reference sequence). The CDR3 region is CASSFRGAWETQYF. The CDR3 DNA reads TGTGCCAGCAGCTTCCGCGGAGCTTGGGAGACCCAGTACTTC.

This chain connects TRBV5-5 to TRBJ1-1; D call uncertain. This CDR3 is built from 13 residues. V was clipped by 3 bases and J by 0 bases, with 6 bases between them. Germline V gene sequence: CDR1 SGHKS, CDR2 YYEKEE (reference sequence). The CDR3 DNA reads TGTGCCAGCAGCTCCACGGTGAACACTGAAGCTTTCTTT. It codes for CASSSTVNTEAFF.

The genes are TRBV27 and TRBJ2-7, with 9 positions matching TRBD1. There are 14 residues in the CDR3. The V segment lost 2 bases and the J segment 5 bases; nucleotides outside the gene matches: 4. Germline V lookup: CDR1 MNHEY, CDR2 SMNVEV (reference sequence). The CDR3 sequence: CASSLGTGRNEQYF. As DNA, the CDR3 is TGTGCCAGCAGTTTAGGGACAGGGAGGAACGAGCAGTACTTC.

This sequence joins TRBV30 and TRBJ1-1; D is undetermined. Trimming took 5 bases from V and 3 from J, leaving 16 bases between them. This CDR3 contains 14 residues. Germline V gives CDR1 GTSNPN, CDR2 SVGIG (reference sequence). The CDR3 spells CAWSRGEHYTEAFF. As DNA, the CDR3 is TGTGCCTGGTCGCGGGGAGAACATTACACTGAAGCTTTCTTT.

The chain joins TRBV29-1 to TRBJ2-1; 8 bases match TRBD2. The CDR3 is made up of 12 amino acids. With V trimmed by 8 bases and J by 4 bases, 4 bases remained unmatched. Germline CDR1 SQVTM, CDR2 ANQGSEA. CDR3 region: CSLAGTYNEQFF. The CDR3 DNA follows: TGCAGCTTAGCGGGAACGTACAATGAGCAGTTCTTC.

The chain combines TRBV19 with TRBJ2-1; 9 bases align to TRBD2. This CDR3 comprises 15 residues. V dropped 6 bases and J dropped 4; count of bases not matched to a gene: 7. Per germline, CDR1 LNHDA and CDR2 SQIVND (reference sequence). CDR3 region: CASRPLAGLYNEQFF. The CDR3 DNA is TGTGCCAGTAGACCCCTAGCGGGACTGTACAATGAGCAGTTCTTC.

The V call is TRBV7-9, the J call TRBJ2-5, with 9 bases aligning to TRBD1. The length of the CDR3 is 14 residues. CDR1 and CDR2 (germline): SEHNR, FQNEAQ (reference sequence). V was pared by 8 bases and J by 5 bases, with 9 bases of the junction left unmatched. CDR3 nucleotide sequence: TGTGCCAGCGATCCGGGACAGGGACGGGAGACCCAGTACTTC. The encoded protein is CASDPGQGRETQYF.

This clone has more than one count but fewer than ten. The chain is built from TRBV10-1 and TRBJ2-3, with a possible D match to TRBD1 (6 bases). The germline gives CDR1 WNHNN, CDR2 SYGVQD (reference sequence). This CDR3 contains 15 residues. V lost 0 bases and J 2 bases, leaving 9 bases between the germline ends. The CDR3 DNA reads as TGCGCCAGCAGTGAGTCAAACAGGGCCACAGATACGCAGTATTTT. Protein sequence: CASSESNRATDTQYF.

This chain links TRBV5-5 with TRBJ2-7; 7 nucleotides match TRBD1. The CDR3 covers 13 residues. The germline V gene encodes CDR1 SGHKS and CDR2 YYEKEE (reference sequence). The ends lost 4 bases at V and 9 bases at J; junction bases unmatched: 10. Written as DNA, the CDR3 is TGTGCCAGCAGCATGCGACAGGGCCGGAGGCAGTACTTC. This encodes CASSMRQGRRQYF.

The chain joins TRBV19 to TRBJ1-2; 7 nucleotides line up with TRBD1. V lost 6 bases and J lost 4; bases outside the gene matches: 14. The length of the CDR3 is 16 residues. Germline V gene lookup returns CDR1 LNHDA and CDR2 SQIVND (reference sequence). CDR3 amino acids: CASSDSRDSKAYGYTF. The DNA for the CDR3 is TGTGCCAGTAGCGACTCCCGGGACAGCAAAGCCTATGGCTACACCTTC.

The chain's CDR3 is CASSSGLAGRLSYEQYF. The CDR3 nucleotides are TGTGCCAGCAGTTCGGGACTAGCTGGGCGTCTCTCCTACGAGCAGTACTTC. This chain uses TRBV7-9 with TRBJ2-7; TRBD2 matches at 9 bases. The length of the CDR3 is 17 residues. The V gene's germline CDR1 is SEHNR and CDR2 FQNEAQ (reference sequence). V shed 6 bases, J shed 0 bases, and the junction held 12 bases outside the gene matches.

This chain's CDR3 is CASSRARTENQPQHF. In DNA, the CDR3 is TGTGCCAGCAGCCGAGCACGGACAGAGAATCAGCCCCAGCATTTT. This chain joins TRBV5-6 and TRBJ1-5; TRBD1 might be the D (6 bases). V lost 4 bases and J 4 bases, leaving 15 bases between the germline ends. Germline V gives CDR1 SGHDT, CDR2 YYEEEE. This CDR3 contains 15 residues.

This clone was counted a few times. The J gene is TRBJ2-5, the V gene TRBV30, with TRBD2 as a possible D gene (6 bases). V was cut by 0 bases and J by 5 bases, with 10 bases left in between. The CDR3 consists of 13 residues. The V gene's germline CDR1 is GTSNPN and CDR2 SVGIG (reference sequence). The CDR3 spells CAWSVRLVETQYF. DNA for the CDR3: TGTGCCTGGAGTGTGCGACTAGTGGAGACCCAGTACTTC.